Listed below are T cell receptor beta chains from one sample, sequenced in a study of blood T cells in healthy people across ages. TCRdb passed the 5' RACE reads through MiXCR, listing each CDR3 protein once. The data contain just over 1 million distinct CDR3 sequences, more than 35% of them singletons. The sequencing sample was made of blood. Receptors were obtained from a woman in her sixties in good health. Both conserved end residues are part of each CDR3. The order of the fields is D gene, clone size, V gene, J gene, CDR3 DNA, CDR3 protein. D genes are given only for firm matches. Expanded clones get a size class; other rows say once, few or many, or leave the size out.

>.|.|TRBV6-7|TRBJ1-4
TGTGCCAGCAGTTACTCTGCAGGGCGGTCTAATGAAAAACTGTTTTTT
CASSYSAGRSNEKLFF
>TRBD1|.|TRBV10-3|TRBJ2-5
TGTGCCATCAATTCAGGGGGCGAAGAGACCCAGTACTTC
CAINSGGEETQYF
>TRBD1|many|TRBV27|TRBJ2-5
TGTGCCAGCAAAATGACAGGGATCGAGACCCAGTACTTC
CASKMTGIETQYF
>.|few|TRBV5-1|TRBJ2-1
TGCGCCAGCAGCTTAATGGGCAAGAAGTTCTTC
CASSLMGKKFF
>.|.|TRBV28|TRBJ1-6
TGTGCCAGCAGAAGTTTGGTCCGTCCGGGGGAGAGCTCCTATAATTCACCCCTCCACTTT
CASRSLVRPGESSYNSPLHF
>.|.|TRBV20-1|TRBJ2-3
TGCAGTGCTAGATCTGGCGGGCATAGCACAGATACGCAGTATTTT
CSARSGGHSTDTQYF
>TRBD2|.|TRBV3-1|TRBJ2-5
TGTGCCAGCAGCCAAGAAACTAGCGGACTCCAAGAGACCCAGTACTTC
CASSQETSGLQETQYF
>.|once|TRBV27|TRBJ1-5
TGTGCCAGCAGTTTAGTGGGGGGAAGCAATCAGCCCCGGCATTTT
CASSLVGGSNQPRHF
>.|few|TRBV13|TRBJ2-1
TGTGCCAGCAGCTTAGTGGACCCCCGTAAGGATGAGCAGTTCTTC
CASSLVDPRKDEQFF
>TRBD1|.|TRBV7-6|TRBJ1-6
TGTGCCAGCAGCTCGGCGGGACAGGGGAGCTCACCCCTCCACTTT
CASSSAGQGSSPLHF
>TRBD1|few|TRBV6-5|TRBJ1-5
TGTGCCAGCAGTCCCTGGACAGGGGTTTCTCAGCCCCAGCATTTT
CASSPWTGVSQPQHF
>.|.|TRBV5-6|TRBJ1-2
TGTGCCAGCAGCCCGGTTAGGGCATTGATTGGCTACACCTTC
CASSPVRALIGYTF